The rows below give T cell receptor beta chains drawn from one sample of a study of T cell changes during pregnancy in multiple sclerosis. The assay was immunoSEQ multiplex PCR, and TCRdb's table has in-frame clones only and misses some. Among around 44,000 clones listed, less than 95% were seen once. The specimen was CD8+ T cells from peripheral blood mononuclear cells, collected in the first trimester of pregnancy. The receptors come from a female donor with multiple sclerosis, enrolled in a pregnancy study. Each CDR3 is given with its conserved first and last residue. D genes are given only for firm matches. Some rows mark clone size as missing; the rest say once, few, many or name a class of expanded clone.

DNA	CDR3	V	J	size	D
TGTGCCAGCAGAAGGACAGGTAGCAATCAGCCCCAGCATTTT	CASRRTGSNQPQHF	TRBV28	TRBJ1-5	once	TRBD1
TGCGCCAGCAGCTTGGGACAGGGAGGTTGGCACACCGGGGAGCTGTTTTTT	CASSLGQGGWHTGELFF	TRBV5-1	TRBJ2-2	-	-
TGTGCCAGCAGCCCCTTCCTAGCGGCCCTCACAGATACGCAGTATTTT	CASSPFLAALTDTQYF	TRBV7-9	TRBJ2-3	-	TRBD2
TGTGCCAGCAGCGTAGCAGCCTCACAGGGTTATGATGGCTACACCTTC	CASSVAASQGYDGYTF	TRBV9	TRBJ1-2	-	-
TGTGCCAGCAGCCTTGGACTAGCGGCGGGGGAGACCCAGTACTTC	CASSLGLAAGETQYF	TRBV9	TRBJ2-5	-	TRBD2
TGCGCCAGCAGCCTAGCGGAGACCTCCTACGAGCAGTACTTC	CASSLAETSYEQYF	TRBV4-1	TRBJ2-7	once	-
TGCAGCGTTGAAGAGCCAGGGCTAGACGGCTACACCTTC	CSVEEPGLDGYTF	TRBV29-1	TRBJ1-2	few	-
TGTGCCAGCAGTAACACAGGGGATAGCACTGAAGCTTTCTTT	CASSNTGDSTEAFF	TRBV27	TRBJ1-1	once	TRBD1
TGTGCCAGCACCGAGGCTAGGGGAAAATTTCAAGAGACCCAGTACTTC	CASTEARGKFQETQYF	TRBV2	TRBJ2-5	-	-
TGTGCCAGCAGCCAAACAACAGGGCAGATTGAAAAACTGTTTTTT	CASSQTTGQIEKLFF	TRBV14	TRBJ1-4	-	-
TGTGCCAGCAGCGTCCGGGACAGGGGCTACGAGCAGTACTTC	CASSVRDRGYEQYF	TRBV9	TRBJ2-7	-	TRBD1
TGTGCCAGCAGCTTGGGTGTAGTGTCTTCGTTCTTC	CASSLGVVSSFF	TRBV5-6	TRBJ2-1	-	-
TGTGCCAGCAGCTTAGACCCCAGGGATAGCAATCAGCCCCAGCATTTT	CASSLDPRDSNQPQHF	TRBV7-9	TRBJ1-5	-	-
TGTGCCAGCAGCTCCCTTCAAGGGGCCGGGGCCAACGTCCTGACTTTC	CASSSLQGAGANVLTF	TRBV11-2	TRBJ2-6	-	-
TGTGCCAGCAGCTTAGGGACAGGCTACAATGAGCAGTTCTTC	CASSLGTGYNEQFF	TRBV7-2	TRBJ2-1	-	TRBD1
TGTGCCAGCAGCCCCCATACTAGCGGGTCCTACGAGCAGTACTTC	CASSPHTSGSYEQYF	TRBV5-4	TRBJ2-7	-	TRBD2
TGTGCCAGCAGTTTGTGGCAGGCCTCCAATGAGCAGTTCTTC	CASSLWQASNEQFF	TRBV27	TRBJ2-1	-	-
TGCGCCAGCCGGACTAGCGGAATCTACAATGAGCAGTTCTTC	CASRTSGIYNEQFF	TRBV5-1	TRBJ2-1	-	TRBD2